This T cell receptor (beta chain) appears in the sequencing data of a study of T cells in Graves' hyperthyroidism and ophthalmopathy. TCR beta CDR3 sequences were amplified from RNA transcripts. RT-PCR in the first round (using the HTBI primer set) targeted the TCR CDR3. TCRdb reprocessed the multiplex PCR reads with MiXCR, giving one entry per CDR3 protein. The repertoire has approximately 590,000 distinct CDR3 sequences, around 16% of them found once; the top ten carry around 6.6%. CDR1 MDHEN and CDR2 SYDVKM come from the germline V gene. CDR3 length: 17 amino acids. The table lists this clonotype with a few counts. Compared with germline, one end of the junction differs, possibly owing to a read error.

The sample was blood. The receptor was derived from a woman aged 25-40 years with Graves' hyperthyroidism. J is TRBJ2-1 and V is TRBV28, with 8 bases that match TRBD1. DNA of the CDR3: TGTGCCAGCAGTTTATGGCGGACAGGGCAACTCTACAATGAGCCGTTCTTC. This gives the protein CASSLWRTGQLYNEPFF.